A single sample is the source of the 8 T cell receptor beta chains below, sequenced in a study of T cells in Graves' hyperthyroidism and ophthalmopathy. RNA transcripts were the template for amplifying TCR beta CDR3 regions. TCR CDR3 underwent first-round RT-PCR with the HTBI primer set. TCRdb processed the multiplex PCR reads anew with MiXCR; each CDR3 protein has one entry. The sample yields 500,000 to 700,000 distinct CDR3 sequences, roughly 17% seen once. Sample: blood. The origin of the receptors is a young woman with Graves' hyperthyroidism.

This chain joins TRBV3-1 and TRBJ2-2; 8 nucleotides match TRBD1. Germline lookup yields CDR1 LGHDT and CDR2 YNNKEL (reference sequence). J lost 1 base, V lost 5 bases, and 6 bases had no gene match. This CDR3 spans 16 amino acids. This chain's CDR3 is CASSYAGQGNTGELFF. The CDR3 nucleotides read TGTGCCAGCAGCTACGCCGGACAGGGGAACACCGGGGAGCTGTTTTTT.

V gene TRBV20-1 combines with J gene TRBJ2-7; the D gene is possibly TRBD2 (7 bases). Trimming pared 5 bases from V and 0 bases from J, leaving 20 bases between. Germline values: CDR1 DFQATT, CDR2 SNEGSKA (reference sequence). The CDR3 extends over 16 amino acids. The CDR3 region has the DNA TGCAGTGCTCCCAGGAGGGGGGGGGGAAGCTCCTACGAGCAGTACTTC. This translates into CSAPRRGGGSSYEQYF.

This clonotype showed up many times. V usage is TRBV12-3 or TRBV12-4 and J usage is TRBJ2-7, with D possibly matching TRBD1 (6 bases). The CDR3 has 16 amino acids. With 5 bases removed from V and 0 bases from J, the gap between germline ends came to 17 bases. In DNA form, the CDR3 reads TGTGCCAGCAGTCCCCTAAGACAGGTTTCCTCCTACGAGCAGTACTTC. Amino acids: CASSPLRQVSSYEQYF.

This clonotype was detected only a few times. The chain combines TRBV25-1 with TRBJ2-3; 13 nucleotides align to TRBD2. The V gene end was trimmed by 5 bases and the J gene end by 1 base; junction bases not matched to a gene: 12. This CDR3 has 19 amino acids. Germline V gene lookup returns CDR1 MGHDK and CDR2 SYGVNS. CDR3 sequence reads: CASSPTRGLAGTRTDTQYF. In DNA form, the CDR3 reads TGTGCCAGCAGTCCGACCCGGGGACTAGCGGGAACCCGCACAGATACGCAGTATTTT.

The chain combines TRBV10-3 with TRBJ2-1, with TRBD1 matching over 8 bases. Germline-derived CDR1 and CDR2 are ENHRY and SYGVKD. V lost 6 bases, J lost 0 bases, and 4 bases stayed unmatched. This CDR3 has 15 residues. Written as DNA, the CDR3 is TGTGCCATCAGCCCCGGGACAGGCTCCTACAATGAGCAGTTCTTC. Its protein is CAISPGTGSYNEQFF.

This clonotype was seen more than once but under ten times. The V gene is TRBV12-3 or TRBV12-4, the J gene TRBJ1-6, with a possible D match to TRBD1 (6 bases). V was shortened by 6 bases and J by 8 bases, with 17 bases between the two germline ends. The CDR3 spans 15 residues. CDR3 bases: TGTGCCAGCAGCCGGACACAGGGTTATGATTCACCCCTCCACTTT. Translated, it gives CASSRTQGYDSPLHF.

This clonotype was counted only a few times. The V gene is TRBV11-2, the J gene TRBJ2-1, with 8 bases fitting TRBD1. The germline V gene has CDR1 SGHAT and CDR2 FQNNGV. The CDR3 runs 15 residues. Trimming took 4 bases from V and 4 from J; bases not matched to a gene: 6. The CDR3 region is CASSWGQVGYNEQFF. In nucleotides, the CDR3 is TGTGCCAGCAGCTGGGGACAGGTCGGTTACAATGAGCAGTTCTTC. Drawing the rest from reference TRBV11-2 and TRBJ2-1, the complete variable domain is EAGVAQSPRYKIIEKRQSVAFWCNPISGHATLYWYQQILGQGPKLLIQFQNNGVVDDSQLPKDRFSAERLKGVDSTLKIQPAKLEDSAVYLCASSWGQVGYNEQFFGPGTRLTVL.

This clonotype was detected a few times. The V gene is TRBV7-9, the J gene TRBJ2-7; D remains ambiguous. V was pared by 5 bases and J by 7 bases, with 15 bases between. The CDR3 has 13 amino acids. Germline V gene sequence: CDR1 SEHNR, CDR2 FQNEAQ (reference sequence). This CDR3 reads CASSPDTVREQYF. The CDR3 bases are TGTGCCAGCAGCCCAGACACGGTTCGTGAGCAGTACTTC. The full variable domain, with the rest looked up from reference TRBV7-9 and TRBJ2-7, is DTGVSQNPRHKITKRGQNVTFRCDPISEHNRLYWYRQTLGQGPEFLTYFQNEAQLEKSRLLSDRFSAERPKGSFSTLEIQRTEQGDSAMYLCASSPDTVREQYFGPGTRLTVT.